The clone carrying this TCR beta chain appeared a single time. CDR1 is SNHLY, CDR2 FYNNEI, per germline. The ends were cut back, 7 bases at V and 4 bases at J, with 14 bases in the middle. This CDR3 comprises 15 residues. The data are from a study of blood T cell repertoires in COVID-19. Study at large: COVID-19 samples collected from the United States, Italy and Spain covered acute and convalescent phases. PBMCs, B-cell-depleted T cells, or T cells provided the cDNA or gDNA that made up the material.

Authors' data handling: Reference gene primer amplification in the assay estimated nucleated cell counts. Measured with immunoSEQ multiplex PCR; TCRdb has only the in-frame clones, and not every one. D and trimming come from the DNA, and the V and J calls and clone size come from that table. The sample carries approximately 200,000 clones, about 91% recorded once. The chain joins TRBV2 to TRBJ1-6; maybe TRBD1 (6 bases). The receptor was derived from a woman aged 40 to 50 with acute COVID-19. The source material was PBMCs or T cells enriched from blood (not recorded which). In DNA form, the CDR3 reads TGTGCCAGCAACGACCCAGGGGCGTATAATTCACCCCTCCACTTT. It specifies CASNDPGAYNSPLHF.